Below are 31 T cell receptor beta chains sequenced from a single sample in a study of OX40 agonist ivuxolimab in advanced cancers. Only in-frame clones appear in the TCRdb table, and some are missing; sequencing was by immunoSEQ multiplex PCR. This table has 30,000 or so clones, roughly three quarters appearing once. The sample consisted of CD4+ or CD8+ T cells sorted from blood, taken in a trial of the OX40 agonist ivuxolimab. All receptors derive from an adult with an advanced solid tumor such as melanoma, head and neck, liver or kidney cancer.

This chain uses TRBV5-5 with TRBJ2-7; 7 positions agree with TRBD1. J gave up 2 bases and V 4 bases, and 12 bases lay outside the gene matches. This CDR3 is built from 16 residues. From germline, CDR1 is SGHKS and CDR2 YYEKEE (reference sequence). DNA for the CDR3: TGTGCCAGCAGCCGGGCGGGTCAGGGGGTCCCCTACGAGCAGTACTTC. Its translation is CASSRAGQGVPYEQYF.

The rearrangement links TRBV7-3 to TRBJ1-1; D not resolved. The germline V and J ends were trimmed by 5 bases and 5 bases, with 21 bases remaining between them. The CDR3 runs 16 residues. Germline V gene data show CDR1 as SGHTA and CDR2 as FQGTGA. DNA for the CDR3: TGTGCCAGCAGCGGGGTTCCGGGAGGTTCGAGAACTGAAGCTTTCTTT. Amino acid sequence: CASSGVPGGSRTEAFF. Based on the CDR3 plus reference TRBV7-3 and TRBJ1-1, the full variable domain is GAGVSQTPSNKVTEKGKYVELRCDPISGHTALYWYRQSLGQGPEFLIYFQGTGAADDSGLPNDRFFAVRPEGSVSTLKIQRTERGDSAVYLCASSGVPGGSRTEAFFGQGTRLTVV.

The rearrangement links TRBV7-6 to TRBJ2-2, with TRBD1 matching over 7 bases. V lost 5 bases to trimming and J lost 6 bases; unmatched junction nucleotides: 12. Germline CDR1 SGHVS, CDR2 FNYEAQ. The CDR3 contains 16 residues. The CDR3 region is CASSANTDRVSGELFF. CDR3 bases: TGTGCCAGCAGCGCCAATACCGACAGGGTGTCCGGGGAGCTGTTTTTT.

This clone was observed a few times. This chain uses TRBV7-9 with TRBJ2-7, with 7 bases lining up with TRBD2. The CDR3 sequence is 14 residues long. V was pared by 0 bases and J by 5 bases, with 4 bases of the junction left unmatched. Germline V gives CDR1 SEHNR, CDR2 FQNEAQ (reference sequence). The CDR3 protein is CASSLALGGDEQYF. CDR3 nucleotide sequence: TGTGCCAGCAGCTTAGCGCTGGGGGGGGACGAGCAGTACTTC. Filled out from reference TRBV7-9 and TRBJ2-7, the complete variable domain reads DTGVSQNPRHKITKRGQNVTFRCDPISEHNRLYWYRQTLGQGPEFLTYFQNEAQLEKSRLLSDRFSAERPKGSFSTLEIQRTEQGDSAMYLCASSLALGGDEQYFGPGTRLTVT.

This chain joins TRBV6-1 and TRBJ2-7; TRBD1 matches at 7 bases. This CDR3 comprises 13 residues. V gave up 8 bases and J gave up 2 bases; unmatched junction bases: 6. CDR1 and CDR2 (germline): MNHNS, SASEGT. The CDR3 DNA reads as TGTGCCAGCGACCCGACAGGGACCTACGAGCAGTACTTC. This codes for CASDPTGTYEQYF.

The chain uses TRBV11-2 and TRBJ1-1; possible D gene TRBD1, 5 bases. This CDR3 spans 16 amino acids. Trimming shortened V by 6 bases and J by 0 bases, and 17 bases separated the two germline ends. Germline V gives CDR1 SGHAT, CDR2 FQNNGV. CDR3 DNA sequence: TGTGCCAGCAGAACGTACCGGGGCACGGTGAACACTGAAGCTTTCTTT. Protein: CASRTYRGTVNTEAFF.

V and J are TRBV6-5 and TRBJ2-3; D is perhaps TRBD2 (6 bases). The CDR3 sequence is 16 residues long. V lost 1 base and J 5 bases, leaving 16 bases between the germline ends. Germline V gene sequence: CDR1 MNHEY, CDR2 SVGAGI. Here the CDR3 DNA reads TGTGCCAGCAGTTACTTCGCGGGGACTGAAGGAGATACGCAGTATTTT. This gives the protein CASSYFAGTEGDTQYF.

This chain connects TRBV6-5 to TRBJ1-1, with D hard to call. This CDR3 spans 16 amino acids. V lost 2 bases, J lost 0 bases, and 13 bases lay in between. The germline V gene encodes CDR1 MNHEY and CDR2 SVGAGI. This CDR3 reads CASSYELQSMNTEAFF. The CDR3 nucleotides read TGTGCCAGCAGTTACGAACTACAGTCCATGAACACTGAAGCTTTCTTT.

The rearrangement links TRBV4-1 to TRBJ2-7; no clear D gene. With 4 bases removed from V and 5 bases from J, the gap between germline ends came to 18 bases. The CDR3 runs to 15 residues. Germline CDR1 and CDR2: MGHRA and YSYEKL. CDR3 coding DNA: TGCGCCAGCAGCCCACGACCCGAGCTCCTCCACGAGCAGTACTTC. Its translation is CASSPRPELLHEQYF.

The gene calls are TRBV19 and TRBJ1-5; no clear D. The V gene's germline CDR1 is LNHDA and CDR2 SQIVND (reference sequence). V was pared by 6 bases and J by 0 bases, with 12 bases between. CDR3 length equals 15 residues. The CDR3 sequence is CASRGDTLSNQPQHF. The DNA for the CDR3 is TGTGCCAGTAGGGGAGACACCCTTAGCAATCAGCCCCAGCATTTT.

The gene calls are TRBV7-3 and TRBJ2-1, with 7 bases lining up with TRBD1. CDR3 length equals 13 residues. After removal of 3 bases from V and 6 bases from J, the junction contained 2 bases not matched to a gene. In germline, CDR1 is SGHTA, CDR2 FQGTGA. DNA for the CDR3: TGTGCCAGCAGCTTTGACAGGGCCAATGAGCAGTTCTTC. This translates into CASSFDRANEQFF. Supplemented by reference TRBV7-3 and TRBJ2-1, the full variable domain reads GAGVSQTPSNKVTEKGKYVELRCDPISGHTALYWYRQSLGQGPEFLIYFQGTGAADDSGLPNDRFFAVRPEGSVSTLKIQRTERGDSAVYLCASSFDRANEQFFGPGTRLTVL.

This clone appeared a few times. The gene calls are TRBV30 and TRBJ2-7; a weak D match, TRBD2 (6 bases). Germline V CDR1 and CDR2: GTSNPN, SVGIG (reference sequence). V lost 3 bases to trimming and J lost 1 base, with 19 bases between them. The CDR3 has 16 amino acids. The CDR3 spells CAWSRFRGIFSYEQYF. CDR3 sequence (DNA): TGTGCCTGGAGCCGATTTCGGGGGATCTTTTCCTACGAGCAGTACTTC. Supplemented by reference TRBV30 and TRBJ2-7, the full variable domain reads SQTIHQWPATLVQPVGSPLSLECTVEGTSNPNLYWYRQAAGRGLQLLFYSVGIGQISSEVPQNLSASRPQDRQFILSSKKLLLSDSGFYLCAWSRFRGIFSYEQYFGPGTRLTVT.

In its sample, this clone was seen a few times. This chain uses TRBV6-6 with TRBJ2-7, with 13 bases fitting TRBD2. The CDR3 runs to 14 residues. After removal of 4 bases from V and 5 bases from J, the junction contained 2 bases not matched to a gene. Germline V gives CDR1 MNHNY, CDR2 SVGAGI (reference sequence). CDR3: CASSWTSGRHEQYF. CDR3 nucleotides: TGTGCCAGCAGTTGGACTAGCGGGAGACACGAGCAGTACTTC.

The gene calls are TRBV2 and TRBJ2-2; D remains ambiguous. The CDR3 contains 13 residues. The V gene's germline CDR1 is SNHLY and CDR2 FYNNEI. Trimming left V 1 base short and J 3 bases short, with 3 bases between. The CDR3 DNA follows: TGTGCCAGCAGTGAAGGACACACCGGGGAGCTGTTTTTT. Its translation: CASSEGHTGELFF.

This clone was counted between two and nine times. The J gene is TRBJ2-6, the V gene TRBV9; the D gene is possibly TRBD1 (6 bases). V lost 0 bases to trimming and J lost 2 bases, with 18 bases between them. This CDR3 has 19 residues. Per germline, CDR1 SGDLS and CDR2 YYNGEE. CDR3 nucleotides: TGTGCCAGCAGCGTAGATGAATTCCCAGGGGCGCCTGGGGCCAACGTCCTGACTTTC. It is translated as CASSVDEFPGAPGANVLTF.

The CDR3 nucleotides are TGTGCCAGCAGTTTTGCGGACAGCCGCACCGGGGAGCTGTTTTTT. This codes for CASSFADSRTGELFF. The chain carries TRBV28 and TRBJ2-2; possible D gene TRBD1, 6 bases. The CDR3 totals 15 residues. With 3 bases removed from V and 4 bases from J, the gap between germline ends came to 12 bases. The germline V gene encodes CDR1 MDHEN and CDR2 SYDVKM.

This clone was detected only a few times. The rearrangement uses TRBV2 and TRBJ2-7; TRBD1 agrees at 7 bases. The CDR3 length is 13 residues. V lost 7 bases to trimming and J lost 0 bases; unmatched junction nucleotides: 3. CDR1 and CDR2 (germline): SNHLY, FYNNEI. The DNA of the CDR3 is TGTGCCAGCAACAGGGACAGCTCCTACGAGCAGTACTTC. Its protein is CASNRDSSYEQYF.

The V gene is TRBV6-5, the J gene TRBJ2-7; possible D gene TRBD1, 7 bases. V was cut by 6 bases and J by 0 bases, with 15 bases left in between. Germline V gives CDR1 MNHEY, CDR2 SVGAGI. The CDR3 covers 15 residues. CDR3 bases: TGTGCCAGCAGCACCCGACAGGGAGGCTCCTACGAGCAGTACTTC. Amino acids: CASSTRQGGSYEQYF.

This chain links TRBV19 with TRBJ1-2, with TRBD1 as a possible D gene (5 bases). V was shortened by 5 bases and J by 0 bases, with 19 bases between the two germline ends. There are 17 residues in the CDR3. Germline V gives CDR1 LNHDA, CDR2 SQIVND (reference sequence). CDR3 in DNA: TGTGCCAGTAGTCGATCAACCAGGGACTTAGCTAACTATGGCTACACCTTC. Its translation is CASSRSTRDLANYGYTF.

This chain joins TRBV7-2 and TRBJ2-1; 13 bases match TRBD2. Trimming cost V 4 bases and J 9 bases; bases outside gene matches: 0. CDR3 length equals 13 residues. In germline, CDR1 is SGHTA, CDR2 FQGNSA. CDR3: CASSWTSGSEQFF. CDR3 DNA sequence: TGTGCCAGCAGCTGGACTAGCGGGAGTGAGCAGTTCTTC.

V is TRBV2 and J is TRBJ1-5, with 8 bases aligning to TRBD1. V was pared by 4 bases and J by 4 bases, with 12 bases of the junction left unmatched. Germline V gene data show CDR1 as SNHLY and CDR2 as FYNNEI. This CDR3 has 17 amino acids. CDR3 residues: CASSVQGVKGGNQPQHF. For the CDR3, the DNA is TGTGCCAGCAGTGTACAGGGGGTTAAGGGGGGAAATCAGCCCCAGCATTTT.

This chain connects TRBV6-1 to TRBJ1-4, with D tentatively TRBD1 (5 bases). Trimming stripped 4 bases from V and 6 bases from J, with 9 bases between. CDR3 length: 13 residues. The V gene's germline CDR1 is MNHNS and CDR2 SASEGT. CDR3: CASSAKGDEKLFF. For the CDR3, the DNA is TGTGCCAGCAGTGCAAAAGGGGATGAAAAACTGTTTTTT.

The chain couples TRBV5-1 to TRBJ2-2; TRBD2 agrees at 8 bases. The V segment lost 1 base and the J segment 6 bases; nucleotides outside the gene matches: 11. Germline values: CDR1 SGHRS, CDR2 YFSETQ. This CDR3 has 17 amino acids. CDR3 nucleotides: TGCGCCAGCAGCTTGTTAGTAGCGGGGACAATAGCCGGGGAGCTGTTTTTT. It is translated as CASSLLVAGTIAGELFF.

The V gene is TRBV5-1, the J gene TRBJ2-3, with 8 bases lining up with TRBD2. V gave up 4 bases and J gave up 4 bases; unmatched junction bases: 5. The CDR3 extends over 14 amino acids. Germline values: CDR1 SGHRS, CDR2 YFSETQ. CDR3 sequence: CASSLLADADTQYF. As DNA, the CDR3 is TGCGCCAGCAGCCTACTAGCGGACGCAGATACGCAGTATTTT.

This clone was seen once. The junction and the germline gene differ at one end; a read error may be behind it. J is TRBJ1-5 and V is TRBV7-2, with D unclear. CDR3 length equals 14 residues. Germline CDR1 and CDR2: SGHTA and FQGNSA. The CDR3 loop is CASSLGRSIQPQHF. CDR3 nucleotides: TGTGCCAGCAGTTTAGGGCGGTCTATTCAGCCCCAGCATTTT. The full variable domain, with the rest looked up from reference TRBV7-2 and TRBJ1-5, is GAGVSQSPSNKVTEKGKDVELRCDPISGHTALYWYRQSLGQGLEFLIYFQGNSAPDKSGLPSDRFSAERTGGSVSTLTIQRTQQEDSAVYLCASSLGRSIQPQHFGDGTRLSIL.

This chain connects TRBV27 to TRBJ1-1; D is unclear. This CDR3 spans 13 amino acids. Per germline, CDR1 MNHEY and CDR2 SMNVEV (reference sequence). The V end lost 0 bases, the J end lost 8 bases, and 10 bases lay between the germline ends. Here the CDR3 DNA reads TGTGCCAGCAGTTTATCGAGGGTCGGGGAAGCTTTCTTT. This translates into CASSLSRVGEAFF.

The rearrangement uses TRBV4-1 and TRBJ1-5; D is unclear. The CDR3 spans 15 residues. Germline lookup yields CDR1 MGHRA and CDR2 YSYEKL. V was clipped by 0 bases and J by 5 bases, with 11 bases between them. As DNA, the CDR3 is TGCGCCAGCAGCCAAGATCCGACCCGTGATCAGCCCCAGCATTTT. As protein: CASSQDPTRDQPQHF.

The chain joins TRBV6-6 to TRBJ1-5, with 7 bases aligning to TRBD1. This CDR3 region has 15 residues. Trimming removed 4 bases from V and 4 bases from J; junction bases left unmatched: 7. Germline-derived CDR1 and CDR2 are MNHNY and SVGAGI (reference sequence). CDR3 protein: CASSSGQADNQPQHF. DNA of the CDR3: TGTGCCAGCAGTTCCGGACAGGCGGATAATCAGCCCCAGCATTTT.

The chain links TRBV6-1 to TRBJ1-3, with unresolved D. Trimming cost V 4 bases and J 2 bases, with 9 bases left between them. Germline CDR1 MNHNS, CDR2 SASEGT. This CDR3 comprises 14 residues. CDR3 residues: CASSAAGTGNTIYF. The CDR3, as DNA: TGTGCCAGCAGTGCCGCGGGTACTGGAAACACCATATATTTT.

This chain links TRBV18 with TRBJ1-1; the match to TRBD1 covers 7 bases. CDR1 and CDR2 (germline): KGHSH, LQKENI. Trimming took 3 bases from V and 1 from J; bases not matched to a gene: 8. This CDR3 is built from 16 residues. The DNA of the CDR3 is TGTGCCAGCTCACCCCGGGGGGACAGCCAGAACACTGAAGCTTTCTTT. As protein: CASSPRGDSQNTEAFF.

This clone was counted between two and nine times. The V gene is TRBV7-9, the J gene TRBJ2-1, with D possibly being TRBD1 (6 bases). V was cut by 5 bases and J by 3 bases, with 14 bases left in between. The CDR3 is made up of 15 amino acids. Germline V gives CDR1 SEHNR, CDR2 FQNEAQ (reference sequence). The CDR3 DNA sequence: TGTGCCAGCAGCGCAGGGGAAGGGGGCTACAATGAGCAGTTCTTC. It codes for CASSAGEGGYNEQFF.